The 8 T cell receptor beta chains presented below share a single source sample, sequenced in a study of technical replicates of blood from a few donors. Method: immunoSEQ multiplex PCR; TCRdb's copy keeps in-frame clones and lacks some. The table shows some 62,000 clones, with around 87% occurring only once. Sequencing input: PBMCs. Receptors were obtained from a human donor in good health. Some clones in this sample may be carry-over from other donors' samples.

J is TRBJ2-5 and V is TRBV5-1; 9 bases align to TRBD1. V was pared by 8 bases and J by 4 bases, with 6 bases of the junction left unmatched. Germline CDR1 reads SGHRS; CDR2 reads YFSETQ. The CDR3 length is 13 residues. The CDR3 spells CASTGTGTETQYF. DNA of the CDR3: TGCGCCAGTACGGGGACAGGGACAGAGACCCAGTACTTC.

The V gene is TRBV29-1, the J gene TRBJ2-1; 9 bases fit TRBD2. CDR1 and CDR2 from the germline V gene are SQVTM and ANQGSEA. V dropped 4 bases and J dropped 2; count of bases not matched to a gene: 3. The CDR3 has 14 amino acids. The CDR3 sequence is CSVAGLATYNEQFF. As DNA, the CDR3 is TGCAGCGTTGCAGGACTAGCGACCTACAATGAGCAGTTCTTC.

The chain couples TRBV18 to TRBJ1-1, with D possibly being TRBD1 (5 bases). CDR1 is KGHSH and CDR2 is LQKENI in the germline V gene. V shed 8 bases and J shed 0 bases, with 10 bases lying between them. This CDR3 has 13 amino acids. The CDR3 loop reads CASAGTMNTEAFF. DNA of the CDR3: TGTGCCAGCGCAGGGACTATGAACACTGAAGCTTTCTTT.

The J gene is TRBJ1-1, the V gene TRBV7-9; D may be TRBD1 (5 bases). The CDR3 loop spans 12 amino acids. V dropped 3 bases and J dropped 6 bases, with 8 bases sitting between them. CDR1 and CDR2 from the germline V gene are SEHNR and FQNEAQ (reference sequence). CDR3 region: CASSLGGAEAFF. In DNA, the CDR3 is TGTGCCAGCAGCTTGGGGGGGGCTGAAGCTTTCTTT.

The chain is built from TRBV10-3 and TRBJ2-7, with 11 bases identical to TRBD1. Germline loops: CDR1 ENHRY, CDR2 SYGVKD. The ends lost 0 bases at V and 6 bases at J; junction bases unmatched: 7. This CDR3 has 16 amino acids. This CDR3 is CAISESGWGTGGEQYF. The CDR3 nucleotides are TGTGCCATCAGTGAGTCAGGTTGGGGGACAGGGGGCGAGCAGTACTTC.

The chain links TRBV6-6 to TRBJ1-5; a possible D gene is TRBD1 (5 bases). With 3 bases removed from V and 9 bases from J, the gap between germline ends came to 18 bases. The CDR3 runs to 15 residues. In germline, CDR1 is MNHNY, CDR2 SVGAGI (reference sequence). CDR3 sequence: CASSYVGDSGRPQHF. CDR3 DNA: TGTGCCAGCAGTTATGTGGGGGACTCGGGGCGGCCCCAGCATTTT.

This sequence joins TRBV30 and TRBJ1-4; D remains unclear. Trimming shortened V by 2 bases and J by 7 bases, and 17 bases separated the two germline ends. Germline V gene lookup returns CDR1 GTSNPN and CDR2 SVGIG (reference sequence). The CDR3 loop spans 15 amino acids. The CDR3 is CAWSQKAGSGEKLFF. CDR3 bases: TGTGCCTGGAGTCAGAAGGCGGGGTCAGGTGAAAAACTGTTTTTT.

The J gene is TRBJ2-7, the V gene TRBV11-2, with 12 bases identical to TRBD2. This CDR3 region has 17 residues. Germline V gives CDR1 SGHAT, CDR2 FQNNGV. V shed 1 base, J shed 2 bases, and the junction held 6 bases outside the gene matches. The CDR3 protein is CASSLVPSGRDPYEQYF. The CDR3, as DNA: TGTGCCAGCAGCTTAGTCCCTAGCGGGAGGGACCCCTACGAGCAGTACTTC.